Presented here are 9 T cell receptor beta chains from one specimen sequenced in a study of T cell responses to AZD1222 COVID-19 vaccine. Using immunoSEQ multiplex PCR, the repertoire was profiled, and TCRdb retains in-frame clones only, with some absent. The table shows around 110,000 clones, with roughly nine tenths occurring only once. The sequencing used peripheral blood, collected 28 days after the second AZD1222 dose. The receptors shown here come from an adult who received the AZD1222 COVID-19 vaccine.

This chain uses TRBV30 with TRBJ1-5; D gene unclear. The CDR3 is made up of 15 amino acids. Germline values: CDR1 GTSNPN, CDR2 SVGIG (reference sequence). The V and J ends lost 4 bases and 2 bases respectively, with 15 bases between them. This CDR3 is CAWIKGNRGNQPQHF. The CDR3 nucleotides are TGTGCCTGGATTAAGGGAAACCGTGGCAATCAGCCCCAGCATTTT.

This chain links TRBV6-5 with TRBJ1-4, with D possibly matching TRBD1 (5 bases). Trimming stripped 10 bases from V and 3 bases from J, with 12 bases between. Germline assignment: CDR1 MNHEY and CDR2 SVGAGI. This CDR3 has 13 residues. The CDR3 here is CATGTNANEKLFF. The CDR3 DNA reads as TGTGCCACCGGGACTAACGCTAATGAAAAACTGTTTTTT.

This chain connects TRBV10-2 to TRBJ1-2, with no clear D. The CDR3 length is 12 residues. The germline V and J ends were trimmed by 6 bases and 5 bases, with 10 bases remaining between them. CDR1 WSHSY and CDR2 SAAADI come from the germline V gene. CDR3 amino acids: CASSPEGYGYTF. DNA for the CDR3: TGCGCCAGCAGCCCCGAAGGGTATGGCTACACCTTC.

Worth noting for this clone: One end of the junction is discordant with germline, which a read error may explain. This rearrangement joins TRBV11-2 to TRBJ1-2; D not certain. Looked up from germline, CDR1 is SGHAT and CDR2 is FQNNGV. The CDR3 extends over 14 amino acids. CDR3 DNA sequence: TGTGCCAGCAGCTTAAACAGCCACTCTTTAACTGGCTACTTC. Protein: CASSLNSHSLTGYF.

As DNA, the CDR3 is TGTGCCAGTACCCCCGGGACTAGCGGGAGCACAGATACGCAGTATTTT. Encoded protein: CASTPGTSGSTDTQYF. This sequence joins TRBV19 and TRBJ2-3, with 12 bases fitting TRBD2. CDR1 is LNHDA and CDR2 is SQIVND in the germline V gene (reference sequence). This CDR3 is built from 16 residues. Unmatched junction bases numbered 5, after V lost 7 bases and J lost 0 bases.

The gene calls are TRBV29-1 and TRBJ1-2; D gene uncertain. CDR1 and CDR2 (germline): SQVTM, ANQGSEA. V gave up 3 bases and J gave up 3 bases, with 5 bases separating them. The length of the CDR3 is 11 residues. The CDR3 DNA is TGCAGCGTTGACGGATACTATGGCTACACCTTC. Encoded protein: CSVDGYYGYTF.

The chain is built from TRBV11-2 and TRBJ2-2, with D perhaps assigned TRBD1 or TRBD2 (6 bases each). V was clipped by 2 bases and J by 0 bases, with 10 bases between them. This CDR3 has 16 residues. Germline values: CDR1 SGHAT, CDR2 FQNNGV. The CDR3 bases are TGTGCCAGCAGCTTACGGGGGCGGGCGAACACCGGGGAGCTGTTTTTT. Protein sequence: CASSLRGRANTGELFF.

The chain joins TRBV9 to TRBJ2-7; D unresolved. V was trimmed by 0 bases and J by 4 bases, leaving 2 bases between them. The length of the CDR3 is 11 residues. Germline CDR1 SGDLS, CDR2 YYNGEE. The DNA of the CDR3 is TGTGCCAGCAGCGTAGGGTACGAGCAGTACTTC. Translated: CASSVGYEQYF.

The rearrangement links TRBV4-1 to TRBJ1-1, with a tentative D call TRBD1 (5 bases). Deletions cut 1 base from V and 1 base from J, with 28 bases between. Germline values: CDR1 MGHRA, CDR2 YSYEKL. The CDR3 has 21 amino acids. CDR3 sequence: CASSQGFYTLGGREGNTEAFF. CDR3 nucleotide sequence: TGCGCCAGCAGCCAAGGGTTTTACACGCTGGGGGGAAGGGAGGGGAACACTGAAGCTTTCTTT.